This is a list of T cell receptor beta chains from one sample in a study of T cell changes during pregnancy in multiple sclerosis. Generated by immunoSEQ multiplex PCR, the TCRdb table keeps only in-frame clones and is missing some. The table includes 50,000 or so clones, roughly nine tenths detected once. The sequences come from CD8+ T cells from peripheral blood mononuclear cells, collected in the second trimester of pregnancy. Receptors originate from a female donor with multiple sclerosis, enrolled in a pregnancy study. The CDR3 runs from the conserved cysteine through the conserved F or W. A D gene is named only where the DNA matches it firmly. Expanded clones are given a class, and other clones once, few, many or no size at all.

>TRBJ1-1|.|.|TRBV7-6
CASSQWGGTGLIGAEAFF
TGTGCCAGCAGCCAGTGGGGGGGGACGGGGCTAATCGGCGCTGAAGCTTTCTTT
>TRBJ2-2|.|.|TRBV9
CASSNPSSGWNNGELFF
TGTGCCAGCAGCAATCCTAGTTCCGGTTGGAACAACGGGGAGCTGTTTTTT
>TRBJ1-1|TRBD1|.|TRBV6-1
CASSLQGANTEAFF
TGTGCCAGCAGTTTGCAGGGGGCGAACACTGAAGCTTTCTTT
>TRBJ1-2|TRBD1|once|TRBV28
CASSLGQDSTF
TGTGCCAGCAGTTTAGGACAGGATTCGACCTTC
>TRBJ1-1|.|once|TRBV6-5
CASSYGREAFF
TGTGCCAGCAGTTACGGGCGTGAAGCTTTCTTT
>TRBJ2-1|TRBD1|.|TRBV5-4
CASSTTGVEQFF
TGTGCCAGCAGCACTACAGGGGTTGAGCAGTTCTTC
>TRBJ2-7|.|.|TRBV7-8
CASSLHQGPSYEQYF
TGTGCCAGCAGCTTACACCAGGGTCCCTCCTACGAGCAGTACTTC
>TRBJ2-1|TRBD2|.|TRBV19
CASHTDGTTYNEQFF
TGTGCCAGCCATACTGACGGGACTACTTACAATGAGCAGTTCTTC
>TRBJ1-2|.|once|TRBV4-2
CASSQEVTDYGYTF
TGTGCCAGCAGCCAAGAGGTGACAGACTATGGCTACACCTTC
>TRBJ2-3|TRBD2|.|TRBV7-6
CASSLEAGGTDTQYF
TGTGCCAGCAGCTTAGAAGCGGGGGGCACAGATACGCAGTATTTT
>TRBJ2-3|.|.|TRBV18
CASSPMEGWRTDTQYF
TGTGCCAGCTCACCAATGGAGGGATGGCGCACAGATACGCAGTATTTT
>TRBJ1-5|.|.|TRBV5-5
CASSLGAWQPQHF
TGTGCCAGCAGCTTGGGGGCTTGGCAGCCCCAGCATTTT
>TRBJ2-2|TRBD2|.|TRBV9
CASSGASGGAPGELFF
TGTGCCAGCAGCGGGGCTAGCGGGGGGGCCCCCGGGGAGCTGTTTTTT
>TRBJ2-4|TRBD1|.|TRBV13
CASSLGPAGGGIQYF
TGTGCCAGCAGCTTAGGCCCAGCAGGGGGTGGCATTCAGTACTTC
>TRBJ2-1|TRBD1|.|TRBV12-5
CASGPNRGPGEQFF
TGTGCTAGTGGCCCCAACAGGGGGCCTGGTGAGCAGTTCTTC
>TRBJ1-5|.|.|TRBV27
CASIVSQHF
TGTGCCAGCATCGTGTCCCAGCATTTT
>TRBJ2-2|TRBD2|few|TRBV10-3
CAISISGDTGELFF
TGTGCCATCAGTATTAGCGGGGACACCGGGGAGCTGTTTTTT
>TRBJ2-1|.|.|TRBV6-5
CASSGGPVDEQFF
TGTGCCAGCAGCGGGGGGCCGGTCGATGAGCAGTTCTTC
>TRBJ2-7|TRBD1|.|TRBV6-1
CASSAGQGGEQYF
TGTGCCAGCAGTGCGGGACAGGGGGGCGAGCAGTACTTC
>TRBJ1-2|TRBD1|.|TRBV6-1
CASLPGQGIFSGYTF
TGTGCCAGCCTACCGGGACAGGGGATTTTCTCTGGCTACACCTTC
>TRBJ2-3|TRBD2|.|TRBV9
CASSRRGGSEVTDTQYF
TGTGCCAGCAGCCGGAGGGGCGGGAGTGAGGTCACAGATACGCAGTATTTT
>TRBJ2-7|.|.|TRBV11-2
CASSLVNNEQYF
TGTGCCAGCAGCTTAGTTAACAACGAGCAGTACTTC
>TRBJ2-1|TRBD2|.|TRBV5-1
CASSSTRLAGGPLDEQFF
TGCGCCAGCAGCTCCACCAGACTAGCGGGAGGGCCTTTGGATGAGCAGTTCTTC
>TRBJ2-2|.|.|TRBV28
CASRIQGGRTGELFF
TGTGCCAGCAGAATACAGGGCGGACGAACCGGGGAGCTGTTTTTT
>TRBJ1-6|TRBD1|.|TRBV6-4
CAGGRQGLANFSPLHF
TGTGCCGGAGGGAGACAGGGGTTAGCGAATTTTTCACCCCTCCACTTT
>TRBJ1-1|.|.|TRBV2
CASIGGRGAFF
TGTGCCAGCATTGGCGGCAGGGGAGCTTTCTTT
>TRBJ1-2|.|.|TRBV5-6
CASSLWEDAWGYTF
TGTGCCAGCAGCTTGTGGGAGGATGCATGGGGCTACACCTTC
>TRBJ2-5|.|.|TRBV13
CASTMGGAQETQYF
TGTGCCAGCACCATGGGGGGGGCCCAAGAGACCCAGTACTTC
>TRBJ1-4|.|.|TRBV9
CASSVGSGLGEKLFF
TGTGCCAGCAGCGTAGGGTCAGGGCTTGGAGAAAAACTGTTTTTT
>TRBJ2-7|.|.|TRBV4-1
CASSQVGPYEQYF
TGCGCCAGCAGCCAGGTGGGCCCCTACGAGCAGTACTTC
>TRBJ2-7|.|once|TRBV5-4
CASSPTRGFYEQYF
TGTGCCAGCAGCCCCACGCGGGGTTTCTACGAGCAGTACTTC
>TRBJ2-1|.|.|TRBV19
CASSGLAIIHNEQFF
TGTGCCAGTAGTGGGCTAGCCATAATTCACAATGAGCAGTTCTTC
>TRBJ1-2|.|.|TRBV19
CASSPRDIYGYTF
TGTGCCAGTAGTCCCAGGGACATCTATGGCTACACCTTC
>TRBJ1-1|TRBD1|.|TRBV5-1
CASSWMTGMNTEAFF
TGCGCCAGCAGCTGGATGACAGGGATGAACACTGAAGCTTTCTTT